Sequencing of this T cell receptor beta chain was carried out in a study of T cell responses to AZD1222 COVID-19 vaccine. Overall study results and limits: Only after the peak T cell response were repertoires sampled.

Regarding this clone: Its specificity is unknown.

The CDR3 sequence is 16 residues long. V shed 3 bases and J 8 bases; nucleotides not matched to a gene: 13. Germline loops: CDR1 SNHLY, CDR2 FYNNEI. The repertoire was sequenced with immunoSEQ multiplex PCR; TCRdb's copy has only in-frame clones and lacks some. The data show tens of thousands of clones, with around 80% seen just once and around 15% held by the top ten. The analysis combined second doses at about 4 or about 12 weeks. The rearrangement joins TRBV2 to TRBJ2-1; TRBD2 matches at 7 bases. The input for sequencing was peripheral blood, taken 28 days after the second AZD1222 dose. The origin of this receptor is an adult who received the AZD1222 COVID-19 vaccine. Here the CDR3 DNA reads TGTGCCAGCAGTGATCTAACCGGGACTATGGTTGATGAGCAGTTCTTC. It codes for CASSDLTGTMVDEQFF.